The 5 T cell receptor beta chains listed next were all sequenced from one sample in a study of blood T cell repertoires in COVID-19 (dated by TCRdb to the early 2020s). Libraries were prepared through the immunoSEQ multiplex PCR assay. TCRdb retrieved this table from immuneACCESS and kept in-frame rearrangements only. Not all clones are present; in checked studies, unresolved V genes account for under half, and no reason is known for the remainder. Counted in this sample were 130,000 to 150,000 clones; 84% of them appeared once. 8% to 10% of the sample is held by the ten biggest clonotypes. The specimen sequenced was peripheral blood. All receptors derive from a woman older than 75 in a cohort sampled during active or convalescent COVID-19.

As for this clone: Other DNA sequences from this sample encode an identical CDR3 as well. J is TRBJ1-1 and V is TRBV24-1; D might be TRBD1 (6 bases). The CDR3 sequence is 13 residues long. Germline V CDR1 and CDR2: KGHDR, SFDVKD. Trimming removed 9 bases from V and 1 base from J, with 11 bases in between. CDR3 in DNA: TGTGCCACCCAGCGGGGGGCGAACACTGAAGCTTTCTTT. Translation gives CATQRGANTEAFF.

The chain has TRBV6-5 and TRBJ2-1; 9 bases match TRBD2. CDR1 and CDR2 from the germline V gene are MNHEY and SVGAGI. The CDR3 totals 15 residues. V shed 4 bases and J 7 bases; nucleotides not matched to a gene: 8. CDR3 amino acids: CASSSRGLALNEQFF. Written as DNA, the CDR3 is TGTGCCAGCAGTTCGCGGGGACTAGCATTAAATGAGCAGTTCTTC.

The table lists this clone with a count of one. This rearrangement joins TRBV11-2 to TRBJ2-7; TRBD2 agrees at 11 bases. CDR1 and CDR2 (germline): SGHAT, FQNNGV. The CDR3 extends over 17 amino acids. The V and J ends lost 5 bases and 0 bases, in that order; junction bases with no gene match: 9. CDR3 amino acids: CASSPGLAEPSSYEQYV. In DNA form, the CDR3 reads TGTGCCAGCAGCCCGGGACTAGCGGAACCCAGCTCCTACGAGCAGTACGTC.

This chain connects TRBV2 to TRBJ1-1, with D maybe TRBD1 (5 bases). Germline loops: CDR1 SNHLY, CDR2 FYNNEI. The CDR3 has 12 amino acids. The germline V and J ends were trimmed by 6 bases and 10 bases, with 15 bases remaining between them. CDR3 in amino acids: CASRRQGVGAFF. The CDR3 DNA reads TGTGCCAGCAGGAGACAAGGGGTCGGAGCTTTCTTT.

This chain uses TRBV6-4 with TRBJ2-2; 8 bases are a match to TRBD1. Germline CDR1 and CDR2: MRHNA and SNTAGT. The V segment lost 6 bases and the J segment 3 bases; nucleotides outside the gene matches: 12. CDR3 length equals 17 residues. The CDR3 region has the DNA TGTGCCAGCAGCGACAGGGGACTCCCTACTCACACCGGGGAGCTGTTTTTT. Encoded protein: CASSDRGLPTHTGELFF.